These 6 T cell receptor beta chains share one sample of origin, sequenced in a study of cytomegalovirus exposure and HLA in healthy donors. The PCR contained 60 Vbeta and 13 Jbeta primers. Sequencing was performed with immunoSEQ multiplex PCR; in TCRdb, only in-frame clones are kept and a portion is missing. The data contain 110,000 or so clones, 77% of them seen just once; the ten biggest clones take up 9.5% to 13%. Sequencing was carried out using PBMCs. All receptors derive from a man aged 35-49 years in good health and CMV-seropositive.

The V call is TRBV7-9, the J call TRBJ1-5, with TRBD1 as a possible D gene (6 bases). This CDR3 spans 14 amino acids. The V and J ends lost 4 bases and 5 bases respectively, with 12 bases between them. CDR1 is SEHNR and CDR2 is FQNEAQ in the germline V gene (reference sequence). The CDR3 protein is CASSSQGLDQPQHF. CDR3 nucleotides: TGTGCCAGCAGCTCACAGGGTCTGGATCAGCCCCAGCATTTT.

The chain joins TRBV5-6 to TRBJ2-5, with D possibly matching TRBD1 (7 bases). The ends were cut back, 4 bases at V and 5 bases at J, with 21 bases in the middle. Germline CDR1 and CDR2: SGHDT and YYEEEE. This CDR3 is 16 amino acids long. CDR3 DNA sequence: TGTGCCAGCAGCCTCGACAGGGACTTGGCCCGGGAGACCCAGTACTTC. It encodes CASSLDRDLARETQYF.

The genes are TRBV7-3 and TRBJ1-1; TRBD1 might be the D (5 bases). Germline assignment: CDR1 SGHTA and CDR2 FQGTGA. Trimming left V 8 bases short and J 5 bases short, with 12 bases between. CDR3 length: 12 amino acids. CDR3 protein: CASGTGGTEAFF. The CDR3 coding sequence is TGTGCCAGCGGTACCGGGGGGACTGAAGCTTTCTTT.

The rearrangement joins TRBV7-2 to TRBJ1-1; maybe TRBD1 (5 bases). Germline lookup yields CDR1 SGHTA and CDR2 FQGNSA. The V end was cut by 0 bases, the J end by 8 bases, with 7 bases between. The CDR3 consists of 12 residues. CDR3 sequence reads: CASSLAAGEAFF. The CDR3 region has the DNA TGTGCCAGCAGCTTAGCGGCAGGGGAAGCTTTCTTT.

V gene TRBV28 combines with J gene TRBJ2-7, with D tentatively TRBD2 (6 bases). Trimming removed 4 bases at V and 0 bases at J, with 13 bases between. CDR3 size: 15 residues. In germline, CDR1 is MDHEN, CDR2 SYDVKM. The CDR3 DNA sequence: TGTGCCAGCAGTTCCCGGGACTCCGGCTCCTACGAGCAGTACTTC. Its protein product is CASSSRDSGSYEQYF.

To note about this clone: One junction end disagrees with the germline gene, perhaps due to a read error. V and J are TRBV7-7 and TRBJ2-7; D is possibly TRBD2 (6 bases). This CDR3 has 13 amino acids. CDR1 is SSHAT and CDR2 is FNYEAQ in the germline V gene (reference sequence). The CDR3 here is CASSQERGGEQYF. CDR3 sequence (DNA): TGTGCTAGCAGCCAAGAAAGGGGAGGCGAGCAGTACTTC.